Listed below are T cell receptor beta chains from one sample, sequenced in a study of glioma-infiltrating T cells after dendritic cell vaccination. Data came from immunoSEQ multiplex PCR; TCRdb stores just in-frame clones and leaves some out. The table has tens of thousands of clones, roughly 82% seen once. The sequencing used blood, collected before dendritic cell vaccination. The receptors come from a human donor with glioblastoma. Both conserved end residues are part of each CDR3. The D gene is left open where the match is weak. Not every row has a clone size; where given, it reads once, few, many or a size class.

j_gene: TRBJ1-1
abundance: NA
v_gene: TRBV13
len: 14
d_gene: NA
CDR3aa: CASSLNQGNTEAFF
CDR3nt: TGTGCCAGCAGCTTGAATCAGGGGAACACTGAAGCTTTCTTT

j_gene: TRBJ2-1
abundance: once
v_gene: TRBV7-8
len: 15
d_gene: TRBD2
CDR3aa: CASSILAGGPNEQFF
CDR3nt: TGTGCCAGCAGCATACTAGCGGGAGGGCCGAATGAGCAGTTCTTC

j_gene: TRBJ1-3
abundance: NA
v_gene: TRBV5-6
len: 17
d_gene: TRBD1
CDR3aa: CASSLLGQVSSGNTIYF
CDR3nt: TGTGCCAGCAGCTTATTAGGACAGGTTTCCTCTGGAAACACCATATATTTT

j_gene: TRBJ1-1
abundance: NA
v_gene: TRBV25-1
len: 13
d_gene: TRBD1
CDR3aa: CASRGTGDTEAFF
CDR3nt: TGTGCCAGCCGGGGGACAGGGGACACTGAAGCTTTCTTT

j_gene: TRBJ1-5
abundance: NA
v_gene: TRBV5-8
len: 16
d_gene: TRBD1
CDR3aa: CASSPRRTGPRQPQHF
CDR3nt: TGTGCCAGCAGCCCGCGCCGGACAGGGCCGAGACAGCCCCAGCATTTT

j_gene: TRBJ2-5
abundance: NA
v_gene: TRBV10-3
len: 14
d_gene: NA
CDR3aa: CAISGRESEETQYF
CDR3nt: TGTGCCATCAGTGGCCGGGAATCGGAAGAGACCCAGTACTTC

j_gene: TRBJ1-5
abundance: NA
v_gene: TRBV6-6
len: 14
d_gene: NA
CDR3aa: CASSYGAGSQPQHF
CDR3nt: TGTGCCAGCAGTTACGGGGCAGGCTCTCAGCCCCAGCATTTT

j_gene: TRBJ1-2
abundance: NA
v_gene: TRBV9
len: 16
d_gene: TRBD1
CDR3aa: CASSVETGRGNYGYTF
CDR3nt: TGTGCCAGCAGCGTAGAGACAGGGCGGGGAAACTATGGCTACACCTTC

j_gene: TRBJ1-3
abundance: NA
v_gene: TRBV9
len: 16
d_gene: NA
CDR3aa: CAIPRERFSSGNTIYF
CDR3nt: TGTGCCATACCCCGGGAACGTTTTAGCTCTGGAAACACCATATATTTT

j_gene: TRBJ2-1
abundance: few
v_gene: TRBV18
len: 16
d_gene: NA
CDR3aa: CASSPGTGVSYNEQFF
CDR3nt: TGTGCCAGCTCACCGGGAACAGGTGTATCCTACAATGAGCAGTTCTTC

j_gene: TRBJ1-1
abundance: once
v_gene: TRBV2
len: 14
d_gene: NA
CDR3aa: CAGRQTYLNTEAFF
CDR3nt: TGTGCCGGTAGACAGACCTATCTTAACACTGAAGCTTTCTTT

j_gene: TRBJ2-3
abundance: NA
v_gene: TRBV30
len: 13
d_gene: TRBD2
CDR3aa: CAWSAGGLDTQYF
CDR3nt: TGTGCCTGGAGTGCGGGAGGACTAGATACGCAGTATTTT

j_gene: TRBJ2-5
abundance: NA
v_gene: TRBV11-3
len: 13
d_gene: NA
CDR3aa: CASSSGGGETQYF
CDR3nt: TGTGCCAGCAGCTCGGGTGGTGGAGAGACCCAGTACTTC

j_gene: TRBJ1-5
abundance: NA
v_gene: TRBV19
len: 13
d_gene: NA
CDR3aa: CASRDSYNQPQHF
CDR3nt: TGTGCCAGTAGGGACAGCTACAATCAGCCCCAGCATTTT

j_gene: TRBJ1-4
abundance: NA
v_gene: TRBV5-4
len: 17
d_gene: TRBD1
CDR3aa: CASSPSRGQGTNEKLFF
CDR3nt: TGTGCCAGCAGCCCGTCCAGGGGGCAAGGGACTAATGAAAAACTGTTTTTT

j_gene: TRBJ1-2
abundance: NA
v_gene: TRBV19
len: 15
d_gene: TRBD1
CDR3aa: CASSARDRGVDGYTF
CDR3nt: TGTGCCAGTAGTGCCCGCGACAGGGGGGTGGATGGCTACACCTTC

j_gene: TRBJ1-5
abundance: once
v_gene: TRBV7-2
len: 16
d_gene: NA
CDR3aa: CASSLVVPGSSQPQHF
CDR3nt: TGTGCCAGCAGCTTAGTGGTCCCAGGGTCGAGTCAGCCCCAGCATTTT

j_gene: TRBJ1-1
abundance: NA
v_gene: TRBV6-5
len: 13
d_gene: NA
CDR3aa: CASSQLMNTEAFF
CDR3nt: TGTGCCAGCAGCCAACTCATGAACACTGAAGCTTTCTTT

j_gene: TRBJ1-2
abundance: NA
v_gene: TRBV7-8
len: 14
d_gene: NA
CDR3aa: CASSPQGTLYGYTF
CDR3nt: TGTGCCAGCAGCCCCCAAGGGACTCTCTATGGCTACACCTTC

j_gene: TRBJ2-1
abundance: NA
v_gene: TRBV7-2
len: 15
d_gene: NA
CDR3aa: CASSLEGGGLNEQFF
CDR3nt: TGTGCCAGCAGCTTAGAGGGGGGGGGCCTGAATGAGCAGTTCTTC

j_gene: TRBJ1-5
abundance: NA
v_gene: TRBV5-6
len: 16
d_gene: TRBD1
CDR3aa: CASSSGQVNSNQPQHF
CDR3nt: TGTGCCAGCAGCTCTGGACAGGTAAATAGCAATCAGCCCCAGCATTTT

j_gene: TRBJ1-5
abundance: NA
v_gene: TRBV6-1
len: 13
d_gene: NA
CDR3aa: CAAHSGAWQPQHF
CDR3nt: TGTGCCGCCCATAGCGGGGCCTGGCAGCCCCAGCATTTT

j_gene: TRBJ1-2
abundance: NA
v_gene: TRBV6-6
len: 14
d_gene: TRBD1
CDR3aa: CASSQGTGAHGYTF
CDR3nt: TGTGCCAGCAGTCAGGGAACAGGGGCCCATGGCTACACCTTC

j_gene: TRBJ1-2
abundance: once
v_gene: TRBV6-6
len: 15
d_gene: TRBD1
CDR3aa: CASNELQGALYGYTF
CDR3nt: TGTGCCAGCAATGAATTACAGGGGGCCCTTTATGGCTACACCTTC

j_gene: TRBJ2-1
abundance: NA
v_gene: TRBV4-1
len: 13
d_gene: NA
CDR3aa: CASSQVTGGEQFF
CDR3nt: TGCGCCAGCAGCCAAGTAACAGGCGGTGAGCAGTTCTTC

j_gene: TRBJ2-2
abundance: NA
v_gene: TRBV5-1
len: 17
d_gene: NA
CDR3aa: CASSLARQRTNTGELFF
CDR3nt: TGCGCCAGCAGCTTGGCCCGACAGCGCACGAACACCGGGGAGCTGTTTTTT

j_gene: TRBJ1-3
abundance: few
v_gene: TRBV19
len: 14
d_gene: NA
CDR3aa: CASKQTASGNTIYF
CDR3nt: TGTGCCAGTAAACAGACAGCCTCTGGAAACACCATATATTTT

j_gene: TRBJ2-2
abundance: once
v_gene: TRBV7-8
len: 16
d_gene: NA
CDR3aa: CASSLSYPANTGELFF
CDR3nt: TGTGCCAGCAGCTTAAGTTACCCGGCGAACACCGGGGAGCTGTTTTTT

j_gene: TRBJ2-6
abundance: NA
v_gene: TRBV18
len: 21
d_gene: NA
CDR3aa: CASSPPIKPGVSSSGANVLTF
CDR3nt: TGTGCCAGCTCACCACCGATAAAACCGGGAGTTAGCTCATCTGGGGCCAACGTCCTGACTTTC

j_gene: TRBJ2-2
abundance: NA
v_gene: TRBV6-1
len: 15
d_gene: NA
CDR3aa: CASRVKGVNTGELFF
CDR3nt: TGTGCCAGCCGTGTAAAGGGAGTCAACACCGGGGAGCTGTTTTTT

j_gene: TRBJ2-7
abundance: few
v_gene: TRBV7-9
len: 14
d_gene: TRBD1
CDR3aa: CASSLGQGFYEQYF
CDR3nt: TGTGCCAGCAGCTTGGGACAGGGTTTCTACGAGCAGTACTTC